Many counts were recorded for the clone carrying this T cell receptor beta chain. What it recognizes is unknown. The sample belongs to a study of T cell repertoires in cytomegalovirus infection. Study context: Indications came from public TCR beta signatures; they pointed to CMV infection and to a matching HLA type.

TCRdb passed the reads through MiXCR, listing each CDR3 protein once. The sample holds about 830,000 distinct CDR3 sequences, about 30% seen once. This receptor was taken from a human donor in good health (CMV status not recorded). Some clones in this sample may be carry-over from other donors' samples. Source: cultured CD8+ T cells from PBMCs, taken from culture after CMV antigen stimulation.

CDR3 loop: CSANAPGGLWAFF. The DNA for the CDR3 is TGCAGTGCCAATGCACCGGGGGGACTGTGGGCTTTCTTT. The chain combines TRBV20-1 with TRBJ1-1, with D possibly being TRBD1 (5 bases). V was shortened by 6 bases and J by 11 bases, with 22 bases between the two germline ends. Germline loops: CDR1 DFQATT, CDR2 SNEGSKA (reference sequence). The CDR3 length is 13 residues.